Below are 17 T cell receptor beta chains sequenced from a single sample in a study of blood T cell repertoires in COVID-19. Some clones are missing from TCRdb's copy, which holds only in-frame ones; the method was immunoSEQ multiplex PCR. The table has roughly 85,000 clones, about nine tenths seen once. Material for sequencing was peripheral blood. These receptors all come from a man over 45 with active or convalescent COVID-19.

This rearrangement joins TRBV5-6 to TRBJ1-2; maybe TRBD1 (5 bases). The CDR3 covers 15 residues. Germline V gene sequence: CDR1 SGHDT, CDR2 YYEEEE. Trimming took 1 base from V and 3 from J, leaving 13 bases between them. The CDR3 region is CASSLSVWGDYGYTF. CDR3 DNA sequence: TGTGCCAGCAGCTTGTCCGTTTGGGGGGACTATGGCTACACCTTC.

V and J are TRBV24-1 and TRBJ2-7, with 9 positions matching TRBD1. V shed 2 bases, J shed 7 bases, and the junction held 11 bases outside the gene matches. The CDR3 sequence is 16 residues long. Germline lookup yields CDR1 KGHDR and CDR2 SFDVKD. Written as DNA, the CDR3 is TGTGCCACCAGTGATTCGCCCGGGACAGGGTCGGGGGAGCAGTACTTC. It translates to CATSDSPGTGSGEQYF.

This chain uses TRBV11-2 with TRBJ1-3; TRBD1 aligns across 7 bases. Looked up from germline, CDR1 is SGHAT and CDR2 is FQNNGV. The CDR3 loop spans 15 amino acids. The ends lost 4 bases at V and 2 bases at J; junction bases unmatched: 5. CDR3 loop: CASSSFDRAGNTIYF. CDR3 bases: TGTGCCAGCAGCTCCTTTGACAGGGCTGGAAACACCATATATTTT.

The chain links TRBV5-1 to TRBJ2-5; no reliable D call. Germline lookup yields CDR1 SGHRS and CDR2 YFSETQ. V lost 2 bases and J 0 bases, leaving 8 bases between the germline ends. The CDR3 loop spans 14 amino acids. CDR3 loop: CASSFRQDQETQYF. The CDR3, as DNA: TGCGCCAGCAGCTTTCGGCAGGACCAAGAGACCCAGTACTTC. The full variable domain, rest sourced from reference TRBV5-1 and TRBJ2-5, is KAGVTQTPRYLIKTRGQQVTLSCSPISGHRSVSWYQQTPGQGLQFLFEYFSETQRNKGNFPGRFSGRQFSNSRSEMNVSTLELGDSALYLCASSFRQDQETQYFGPGTRLLVL.

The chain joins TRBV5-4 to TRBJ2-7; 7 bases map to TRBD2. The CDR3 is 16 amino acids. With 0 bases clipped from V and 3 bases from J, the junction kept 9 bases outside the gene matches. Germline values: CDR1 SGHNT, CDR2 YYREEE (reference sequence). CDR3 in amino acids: CASSLESQRGGYEQYF. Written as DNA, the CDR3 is TGTGCCAGCAGCTTGGAGTCTCAGCGGGGAGGCTACGAGCAGTACTTC.

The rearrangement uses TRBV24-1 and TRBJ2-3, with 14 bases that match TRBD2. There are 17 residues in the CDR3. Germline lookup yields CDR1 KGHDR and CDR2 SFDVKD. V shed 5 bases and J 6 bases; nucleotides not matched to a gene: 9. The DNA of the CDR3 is TGTGCCACCAGTGGGACTAGCGGGGGGCCTCAAGGGGATACGCAGTATTTT. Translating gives CATSGTSGGPQGDTQYF.

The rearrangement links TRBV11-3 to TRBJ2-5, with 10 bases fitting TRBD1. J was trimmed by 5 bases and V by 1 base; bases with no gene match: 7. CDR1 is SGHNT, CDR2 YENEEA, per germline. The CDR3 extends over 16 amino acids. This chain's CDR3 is CASSLGGTGVGETQYF. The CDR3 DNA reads TGTGCCAGCAGCTTAGGTGGGACAGGGGTTGGTGAGACCCAGTACTTC.

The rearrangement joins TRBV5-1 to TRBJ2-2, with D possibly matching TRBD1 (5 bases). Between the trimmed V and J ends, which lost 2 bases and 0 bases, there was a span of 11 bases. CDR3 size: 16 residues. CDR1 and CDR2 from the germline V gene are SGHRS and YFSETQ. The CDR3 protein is CASSFRGVANTGELFF. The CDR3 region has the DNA TGCGCCAGCAGCTTTAGGGGTGTGGCGAACACCGGGGAGCTGTTTTTT.

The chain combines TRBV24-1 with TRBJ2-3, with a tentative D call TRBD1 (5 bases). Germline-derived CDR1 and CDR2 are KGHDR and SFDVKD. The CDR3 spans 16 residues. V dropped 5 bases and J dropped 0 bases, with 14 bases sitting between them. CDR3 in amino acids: CATSAPFQGSTDTQYF. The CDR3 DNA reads TGTGCCACCAGTGCCCCTTTCCAGGGAAGCACAGATACGCAGTATTTT.

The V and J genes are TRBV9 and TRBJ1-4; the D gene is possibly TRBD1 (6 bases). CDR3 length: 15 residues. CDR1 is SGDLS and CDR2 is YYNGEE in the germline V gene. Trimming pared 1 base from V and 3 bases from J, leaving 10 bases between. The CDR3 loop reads CASSVLQGSNEKLFF. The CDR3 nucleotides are TGTGCCAGCAGCGTACTACAGGGCTCTAATGAAAAACTGTTTTTT.

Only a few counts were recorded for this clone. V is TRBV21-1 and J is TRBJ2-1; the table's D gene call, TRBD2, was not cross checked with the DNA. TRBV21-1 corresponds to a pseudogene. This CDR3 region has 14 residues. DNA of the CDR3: TGTGCCAGCAGCAAGACTAGCGACCCGGATGAGCAGTTCTTC. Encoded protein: CASSKTSDPDEQFF.

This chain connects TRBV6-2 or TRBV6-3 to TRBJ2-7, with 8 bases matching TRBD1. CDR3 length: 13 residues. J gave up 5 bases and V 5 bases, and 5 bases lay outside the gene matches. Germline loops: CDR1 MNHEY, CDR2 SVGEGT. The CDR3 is CASSRTGIDEQYF. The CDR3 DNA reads TGTGCCAGCAGTCGGACAGGGATCGACGAGCAGTACTTC.

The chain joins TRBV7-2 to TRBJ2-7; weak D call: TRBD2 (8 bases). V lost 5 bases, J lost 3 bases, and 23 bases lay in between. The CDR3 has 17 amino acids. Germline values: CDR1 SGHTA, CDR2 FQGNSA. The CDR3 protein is CASSPRGRGASLYEQYF. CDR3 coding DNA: TGTGCCAGCAGCCCGAGGGGGCGGGGGGCCTCTCTCTACGAGCAGTACTTC. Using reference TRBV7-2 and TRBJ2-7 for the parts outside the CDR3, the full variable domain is GAGVSQSPSNKVTEKGKDVELRCDPISGHTALYWYRQSLGQGLEFLIYFQGNSAPDKSGLPSDRFSAERTGGSVSTLTIQRTQQEDSAVYLCASSPRGRGASLYEQYFGPGTRLTVT.

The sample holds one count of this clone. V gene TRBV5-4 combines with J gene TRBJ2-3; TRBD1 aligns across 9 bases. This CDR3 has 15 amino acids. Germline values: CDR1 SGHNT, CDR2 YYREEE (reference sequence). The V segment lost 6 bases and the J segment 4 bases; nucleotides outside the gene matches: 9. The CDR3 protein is CASTPRQGVPDTQYF. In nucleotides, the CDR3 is TGTGCCAGCACCCCCAGACAGGGGGTGCCAGATACGCAGTATTTT.

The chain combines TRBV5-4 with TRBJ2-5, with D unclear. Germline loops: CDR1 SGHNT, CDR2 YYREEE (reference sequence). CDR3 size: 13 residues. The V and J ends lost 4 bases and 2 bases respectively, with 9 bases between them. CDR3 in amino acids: CASSLNWQETQYF. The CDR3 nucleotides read TGTGCCAGCAGCCTGAACTGGCAAGAGACCCAGTACTTC.

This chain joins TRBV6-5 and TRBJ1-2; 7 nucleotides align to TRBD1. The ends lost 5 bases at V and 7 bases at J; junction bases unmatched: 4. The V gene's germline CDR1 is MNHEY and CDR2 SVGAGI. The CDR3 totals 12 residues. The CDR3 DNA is TGTGCCAGCAGTACAGGGGCCGGTGGCTACACCTTC. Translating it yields CASSTGAGGYTF.

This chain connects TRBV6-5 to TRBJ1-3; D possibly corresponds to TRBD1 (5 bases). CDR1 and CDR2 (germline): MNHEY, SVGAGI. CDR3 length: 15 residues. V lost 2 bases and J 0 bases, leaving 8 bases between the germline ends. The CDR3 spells CASSYRGGSGNTIYF. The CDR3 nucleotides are TGTGCCAGCAGTTACAGGGGAGGCTCTGGAAACACCATATATTTT.